This TCR beta chain was captured in a study of blood T cells in healthy people across ages. For this clonotype: This sequence may be a read error, since a much larger clone differs from it by one base.

The CDR3 is made up of 13 amino acids. Through a sample-barcoded 5' primer and a J-beta primer mix, a second PCR was run for roughly 6 to 11 cycles. Per-sample output comprised a minimum of 2.5 million paired-end reads containing CDR3. A single record per CDR3 protein comes from TCRdb applying MiXCR to the 5' RACE reads. This table holds 750,000 to 1,000,000 distinct CDR3 sequences, approximately 32% found once. These data were likewise used in another study, on T cells of mothers and their children. From that second work: Every mother produced more than 9 million TCR beta CDR3 reads, whereas every child provided about 3 million. Unrelated mother-child pairs always had slightly, but never significantly, lower normalized overlap than related pairs.

This sequence was found in a woman between 35 and 50 years old in good health. The rearrangement uses TRBV12-3 or TRBV12-4 and TRBJ2-7; TRBD1 agrees at 7 bases. TRBJ2-5 explains the end of the DNA better; the J call may be wrong. Material for sequencing was blood. The CDR3 reads CVSRGTVVETQYF. For the CDR3, the DNA is TGTGTCAGCAGAGGGACAGTGGTGGAGACCCAGTACTTC.